The rows below give T cell receptor beta chains drawn from one sample of a study of blood T cell repertoires in COVID-19. The repertoire was sequenced with immunoSEQ multiplex PCR; TCRdb's copy has only in-frame clones and lacks some. This repertoire shows 55,000 to 95,000 clones, 75% to 85% found once; its top ten account for approximately 22%. Source material: peripheral blood. The receptors were gathered from a woman in her 70s with acute or convalescent COVID-19. CDR3s include the opening cysteine and the closing phenylalanine or tryptophan. A D gene is named only where the DNA matches it firmly. Size tells how often a clone was seen (once, few, many) or the class of an expanded clone, and some rows leave it out.

D: NA; length: 13; size: NA; J: TRBJ2-5; V: TRBV6-4; DNA: TGTGCCAGCAGTGCCCAGAGGGGGGAGACCCAGTACTTC; CDR3: CASSAQRGETQYF
D: NA; length: 11; size: NA; J: TRBJ2-7; V: TRBV12-3/TRBV12-4; DNA: TGTGCCAGCAGTTTAGGACAGAAGCAGTACTTC; CDR3: CASSLGQKQYF
D: NA; length: 12; size: NA; J: TRBJ2-4; V: TRBV9; DNA: TGTGCCAGCAGCGTAGTCGGGGACATTCAGTACTTC; CDR3: CASSVVGDIQYF
D: TRBD1; length: 15; size: few; J: TRBJ2-1; V: TRBV28; DNA: TGTGCCAGCAGTTCAGGGGGCCAGAAGTACAATGAGCAGTTCTTC; CDR3: CASSSGGQKYNEQFF
D: TRBD1; length: 19; size: NA; J: TRBJ1-5; V: TRBV3-1/TRBV3-2; DNA: TGTGCCAGCAGCCAGGGAAGGGACAGGGGTCCGTATAGCAATCAGCCCCAGCATTTT; CDR3: CASSQGRDRGPYSNQPQHF
D: TRBD1; length: 15; size: NA; J: TRBJ1-5; V: TRBV9; DNA: TGTGCCAGCAGCGTAGGGACAGGTCAGAATCAGCCCCAGCATTTT; CDR3: CASSVGTGQNQPQHF
D: TRBD2; length: 16; size: NA; J: TRBJ2-2; V: TRBV3-1/TRBV3-2; DNA: TGTGCCAGCAGCCCACTGGTGACTAGCAAAACCGGGGAGCTGTTTTTT; CDR3: CASSPLVTSKTGELFF
D: NA; length: 16; size: once; J: TRBJ1-4; V: TRBV4-1; DNA: TGCGCCAGCAGCCAAGAACTTCGAGGTTTTAATGAAAAACTGTTTTTT; CDR3: CASSQELRGFNEKLFF
D: NA; length: 15; size: NA; J: TRBJ2-5; V: TRBV19; DNA: TGTGCCAGTAGTATTCTACAGGGCCGGCAAGAGACCCAGTACTTC; CDR3: CASSILQGRQETQYF
D: TRBD1; length: 12; size: many; J: TRBJ2-7; V: TRBV27; DNA: TGTGCCAGCAGTGCAGAGGGGGCAGGGCTGTACTTC; CDR3: CASSAEGAGLYF
D: TRBD2; length: 15; size: few; J: TRBJ2-3; V: TRBV27; DNA: TGTGCCAGCCGGACTAGCGGGAGACTCTCAGATACGCAGTATTTT; CDR3: CASRTSGRLSDTQYF
D: TRBD2; length: 16; size: NA; J: TRBJ2-7; V: TRBV4-1; DNA: TGCGCCAGCAGCCAAGCCTGGGGAGGGGACTCCTACGAGCAGTACTTC; CDR3: CASSQAWGGDSYEQYF
D: TRBD1; length: 17; size: few; J: TRBJ1-2; V: TRBV5-1; DNA: TGCGCCAGCAGCACCGGGCCTGACAGGGCTTCTAACTATGGCTACACCTTC; CDR3: CASSTGPDRASNYGYTF
D: TRBD2; length: 18; size: NA; J: TRBJ2-5; V: TRBV7-9; DNA: TGTGCCAGCAGCTTAGGGGCGAGCGGGAGTGGCCGGGGAGAGACCCAGTACTTC; CDR3: CASSLGASGSGRGETQYF
D: TRBD2; length: 15; size: NA; J: TRBJ2-7; V: TRBV7-9; DNA: TGTGCCAGCAGCCCTCTGACTAGCGTCACCTACGAGCAGTACTTC; CDR3: CASSPLTSVTYEQYF